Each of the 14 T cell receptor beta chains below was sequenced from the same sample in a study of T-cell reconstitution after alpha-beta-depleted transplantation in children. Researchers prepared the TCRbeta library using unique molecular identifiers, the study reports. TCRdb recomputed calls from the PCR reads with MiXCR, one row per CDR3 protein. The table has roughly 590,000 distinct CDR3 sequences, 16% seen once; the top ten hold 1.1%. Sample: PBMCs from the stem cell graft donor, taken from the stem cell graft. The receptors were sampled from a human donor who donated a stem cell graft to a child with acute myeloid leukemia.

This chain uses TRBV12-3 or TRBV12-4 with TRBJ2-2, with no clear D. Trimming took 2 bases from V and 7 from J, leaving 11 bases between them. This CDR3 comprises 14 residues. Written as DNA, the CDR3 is TGTGCCAGCAGTTTACGGGCCGCTATCGGGGAGCTGTTTTTT. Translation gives CASSLRAAIGELFF.

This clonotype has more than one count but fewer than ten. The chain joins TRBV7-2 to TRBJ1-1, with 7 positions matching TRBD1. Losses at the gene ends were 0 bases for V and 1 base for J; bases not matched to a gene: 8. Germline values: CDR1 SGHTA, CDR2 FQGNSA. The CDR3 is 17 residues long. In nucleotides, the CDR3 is TGTGCCAGCAGCTTAGCGTCGGGGGCAGGGGGGAACACTGAAGCTTTCTTT. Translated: CASSLASGAGGNTEAFF.

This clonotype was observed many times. The CDR3 DNA follows: TGTGCCAGCAGTTACTCTCATTCGGGGTACGAGCAGTACTTC. It yields the protein CASSYSHSGYEQYF. The J gene is TRBJ2-7, the V gene TRBV6-5; tentative D call: TRBD2 (5 bases). The CDR3 consists of 14 residues. Trimming took off 0 bases at V and 4 bases at J, with 10 bases between the two ends. Germline lookup yields CDR1 MNHEY and CDR2 SVGAGI.

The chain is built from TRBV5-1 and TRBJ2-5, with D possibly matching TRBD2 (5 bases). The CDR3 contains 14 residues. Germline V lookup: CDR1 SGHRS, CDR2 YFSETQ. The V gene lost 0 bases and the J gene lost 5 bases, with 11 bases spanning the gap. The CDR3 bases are TGCGCCAGCAGCTTGGTATTCGGGGTCGAGACCCAGTACTTC. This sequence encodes CASSLVFGVETQYF. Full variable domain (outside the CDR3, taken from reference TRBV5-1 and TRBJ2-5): KAGVTQTPRYLIKTRGQQVTLSCSPISGHRSVSWYQQTPGQGLQFLFEYFSETQRNKGNFPGRFSGRQFSNSRSEMNVSTLELGDSALYLCASSLVFGVETQYFGPGTRLLVL.

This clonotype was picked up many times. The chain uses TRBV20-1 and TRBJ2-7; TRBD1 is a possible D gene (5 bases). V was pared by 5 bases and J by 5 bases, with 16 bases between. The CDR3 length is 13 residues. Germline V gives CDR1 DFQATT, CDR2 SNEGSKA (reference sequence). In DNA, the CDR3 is TGCAGTGCTCGTCCGAAGGGGCGCGACGAGCAGTACTTC. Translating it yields CSARPKGRDEQYF.

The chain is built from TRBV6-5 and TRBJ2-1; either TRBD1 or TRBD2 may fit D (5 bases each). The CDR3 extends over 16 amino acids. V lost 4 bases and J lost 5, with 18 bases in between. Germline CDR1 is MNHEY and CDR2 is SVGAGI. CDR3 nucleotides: TGTGCCAGCAGTTTCCGCCCCGGGACGGAGAACAATGAGCAGTTCTTC. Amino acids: CASSFRPGTENNEQFF.

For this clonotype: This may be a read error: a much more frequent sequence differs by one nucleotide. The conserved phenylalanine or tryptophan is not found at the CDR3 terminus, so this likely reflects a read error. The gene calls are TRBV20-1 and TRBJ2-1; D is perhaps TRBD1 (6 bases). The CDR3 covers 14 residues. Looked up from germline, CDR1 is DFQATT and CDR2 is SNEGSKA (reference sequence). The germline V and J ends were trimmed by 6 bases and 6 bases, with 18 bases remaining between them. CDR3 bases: TGCAGTGCGGAAACAGGGAATCGTGGCAATGAGCAGTTCTCC. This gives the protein CSAETGNRGNEQFS.

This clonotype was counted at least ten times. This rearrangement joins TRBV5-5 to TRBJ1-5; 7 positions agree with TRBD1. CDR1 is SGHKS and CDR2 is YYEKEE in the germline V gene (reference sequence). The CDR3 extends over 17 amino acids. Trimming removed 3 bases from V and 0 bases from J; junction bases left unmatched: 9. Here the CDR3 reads CASSSAETGYSNQPQHF. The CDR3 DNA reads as TGTGCCAGCAGCTCCGCAGAGACAGGGTATAGCAATCAGCCCCAGCATTTT.

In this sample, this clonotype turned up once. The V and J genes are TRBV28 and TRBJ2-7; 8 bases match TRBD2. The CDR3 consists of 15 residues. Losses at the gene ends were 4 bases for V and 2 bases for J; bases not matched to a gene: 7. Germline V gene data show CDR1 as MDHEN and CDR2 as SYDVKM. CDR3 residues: CASSSERGLTYEQYV. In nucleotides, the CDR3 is TGTGCCAGCAGTTCAGAGCGGGGGCTCACCTACGAGCAGTACGTC.

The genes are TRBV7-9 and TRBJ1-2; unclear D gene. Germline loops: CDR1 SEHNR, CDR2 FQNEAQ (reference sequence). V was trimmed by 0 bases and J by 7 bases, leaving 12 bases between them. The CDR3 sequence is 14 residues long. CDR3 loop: CASSLARGEGGYTF. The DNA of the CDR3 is TGTGCCAGCAGCTTAGCGCGGGGAGAAGGTGGCTACACCTTC.

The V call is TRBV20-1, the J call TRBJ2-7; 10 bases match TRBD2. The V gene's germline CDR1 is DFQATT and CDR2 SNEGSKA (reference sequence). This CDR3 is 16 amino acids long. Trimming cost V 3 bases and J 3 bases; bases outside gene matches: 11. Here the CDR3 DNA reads TGCAGTGCTAGGGTAGAAACTAGCGGGGCCCTCTACGAGCAGTACTTC. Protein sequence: CSARVETSGALYEQYF.

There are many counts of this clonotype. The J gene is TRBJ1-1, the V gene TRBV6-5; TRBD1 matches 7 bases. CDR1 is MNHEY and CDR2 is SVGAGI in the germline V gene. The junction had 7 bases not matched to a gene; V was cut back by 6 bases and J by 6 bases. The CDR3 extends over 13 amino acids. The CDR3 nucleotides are TGTGCCAGCAGCCGACAGGGAAAGGCTGAAGCTTTCTTT. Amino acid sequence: CASSRQGKAEAFF.

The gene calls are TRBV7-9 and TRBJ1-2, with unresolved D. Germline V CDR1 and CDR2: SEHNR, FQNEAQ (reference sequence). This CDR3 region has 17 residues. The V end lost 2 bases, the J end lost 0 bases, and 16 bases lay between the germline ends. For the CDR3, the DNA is TGTGCCAGCAGCTTACAGCTCGTTGAAGATGCTAACTATGGCTACACCTTC. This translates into CASSLQLVEDANYGYTF.

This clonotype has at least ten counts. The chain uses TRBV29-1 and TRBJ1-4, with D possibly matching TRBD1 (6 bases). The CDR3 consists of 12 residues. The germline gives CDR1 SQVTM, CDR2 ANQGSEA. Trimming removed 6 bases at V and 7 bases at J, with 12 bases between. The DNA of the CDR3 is TGCAGCGTGGGACATGCTACTGAAAAACTGTTTTTT. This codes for CSVGHATEKLFF.